The TCR beta chain described here comes from a study of T cells after yellow fever vaccination. Study in general: Fractions with few cells were prepared using SMART-Seq v4 Ultra Low Input. Study-level results: Just a small share of clonotypes turned up in the CD4 compartment as well as the CD8 compartment.

5'RACE template switching generated TCR cDNA, adding a universal primer site and UMIs. TCRdb redid the calling of the 5' RACE reads with MiXCR, one entry per CDR3 protein. The sample consists of 200,000 to 300,000 distinct CDR3 sequences, less than 7.5% of them appearing once. This CDR3 contains 18 residues. Germline CDR1 is SGHAT and CDR2 is FQDESV (reference sequence). Trimming pared 3 bases from V and 1 base from J, leaving 19 bases between. This clonotype has just a few counts. Its cognate antigen is unknown. Sequences were derived from CD4+ T cells sorted from PBMCs, sampled on the day of the yellow fever booster vaccination. V gene TRBV11-1 combines with J gene TRBJ2-1; possible D gene TRBD1, 5 bases. This clonotype was obtained from a man aged 25-45 years who received the YFV17D yellow fever vaccine. The CDR3 loop is CASSFLQGSLSSYNEQFF. The CDR3 coding sequence is TGTGCCAGCAGCTTTCTCCAGGGTTCCTTGAGTTCCTACAATGAGCAGTTCTTC.